This T cell receptor (beta chain) was recovered during a study of glioma-infiltrating T cells after dendritic cell vaccination. Study context: Between about 2002 and 2013, patients got autologous tumor lysate-pulsed dendritic cell vaccines.

CDR1 and CDR2 from the germline V gene are MDHEN and SYDVKM. V was shortened by 6 bases and J by 4 bases, with 12 bases between the two germline ends. The CDR3 runs 13 residues. Sample time point: after dendritic cell vaccination, including at tumor progression/relapse. Patients had residual fresh-frozen tumor tissue and more than two years of survival data. Blood PBMC samples: pre-vaccination, two weeks post third vaccination, and at tumor progression. Points from the study as a whole: Patients with more pretreatment TILs had longer time to progression and survival.

Remarks on this clone: The antigen is unknown.

TCRdb keeps only in-frame clones here, not all; method: immunoSEQ multiplex PCR. The sample includes 85,000 to 100,000 clones, 65% to 85% of them seen just once. The rearrangement joins TRBV28 to TRBJ1-2, with TRBD1 as a possible D gene (5 bases). The specimen comprised blood, sampled after dendritic cell vaccination. The sequence was collected from a human donor with glioblastoma. The CDR3 reads CASRTNQGYGYTF. Written as DNA, the CDR3 is TGTGCCAGCAGAACCAACCAGGGCTATGGCTACACCTTC.